The 20 T cell receptor beta chains below all came from one sample that was sequenced in a study of early T cells in non-severe SARS-CoV-2 infection. TCRdb processed the 5' RACE reads anew with MiXCR; each CDR3 protein has one entry. The table has about 27,000 distinct CDR3 sequences, about 2.9% seen once. The sequenced sample consisted of whole blood. Source of these receptors: an adult who was a healthcare worker with PCR-confirmed SARS-CoV-2 infection or an uninfected control (not recorded which).

This clonotype was recorded at least ten times. This sequence joins TRBV5-5 and TRBJ2-7, with 7 bases matching TRBD1. The CDR3 length is 15 residues. The J segment lost 4 bases and the V segment lost 1 base, leaving 8 bases of the junction unmatched. Germline V gives CDR1 SGHKS, CDR2 YYEKEE (reference sequence). The CDR3 is CASSLMRQGTYEQYV. The CDR3 DNA follows: TGTGCCAGCAGCTTGATGAGACAGGGCACATACGAGCAGTACGTC.

This clonotype appeared a few times. The gene calls are TRBV7-2 and TRBJ1-1; TRBD1 aligns across 8 bases. The germline gives CDR1 SGHTA, CDR2 FQGNSA. The CDR3 loop spans 14 amino acids. V shed 5 bases and J 0 bases; nucleotides not matched to a gene: 2. Here the CDR3 reads CASSKGQVNTEAFF. In DNA, the CDR3 is TGTGCCAGCAGCAAGGGACAGGTGAACACTGAAGCTTTCTTT.

This clonotype was detected ten times or more. V gene TRBV7-7 combines with J gene TRBJ2-7, with 8 bases aligning to TRBD1. J gave up 0 bases and V 3 bases, and 10 bases lay outside the gene matches. CDR1 SSHAT and CDR2 FNYEAQ come from the germline V gene (reference sequence). The CDR3 has 17 residues. This chain's CDR3 is CASSLRTGKRLSYEQYV. The CDR3 nucleotides read TGTGCCAGCAGCTTGAGGACAGGGAAACGTCTCTCCTACGAGCAGTACGTC.

This clonotype was detected many times. This rearrangement joins TRBV5-5 to TRBJ2-5, with 12 bases lining up with TRBD1. The CDR3 is 15 amino acids. Germline values: CDR1 SGHKS, CDR2 YYEKEE (reference sequence). Trimming removed 3 bases from V and 0 bases from J; junction bases left unmatched: 0. CDR3 DNA sequence: TGTGCCAGCAGCTGGGACAGGGGGCACCAAGAGACCCAGTACTTC. Translating gives CASSWDRGHQETQYF.

This clonotype was seen a handful of times. The gene calls are TRBV2 and TRBJ1-1, with a tentative D call TRBD1 (5 bases). This CDR3 has 14 residues. Trimming shortened V by 6 bases and J by 0 bases, and 11 bases separated the two germline ends. In germline, CDR1 is SNHLY, CDR2 FYNNEI. In DNA, the CDR3 is TGTGCCAGCAGGGGGCGAAAAATGAACACTGAAGCTTTCTTT. It translates to CASRGRKMNTEAFF.

This clonotype was found a few times. This chain joins TRBV20-1 and TRBJ1-1; no clear D. The CDR3 runs 14 residues. Between the trimmed V and J ends, which lost 0 bases and 1 base, there was a span of 9 bases. Germline V gives CDR1 DFQATT, CDR2 SNEGSKA (reference sequence). Here the CDR3 reads CSARDIGRNTEAFF. CDR3 bases: TGCAGTGCTAGAGATATTGGCAGGAACACTGAAGCTTTCTTT.

This clonotype was found many times. V and J are TRBV2 and TRBJ1-4; D remains unclear. Trimming stripped 2 bases from V and 11 bases from J, with 6 bases between. Germline V gives CDR1 SNHLY, CDR2 FYNNEI. The CDR3 loop spans 11 amino acids. The CDR3 coding sequence is TGTGCCAGCAGTGAAAATTTGAAACTGTTTTTT. This translates into CASSENLKLFF.

The sample holds a few counts of this clonotype. The V call is TRBV7-3, the J call TRBJ2-1, with D perhaps being TRBD1 or TRBD2 (5 bases each). Trimming removed 6 bases at V and 9 bases at J, with 18 bases between. The CDR3 sequence is 14 residues long. In germline, CDR1 is SGHTA, CDR2 FQGTGA. Here the CDR3 DNA reads TGTGCCAGCAGTGTGGGGCTCCTAGAGGGTGAGCAGTTCTTC. This gives the protein CASSVGLLEGEQFF. Using reference TRBV7-3 and TRBJ2-1 for the parts outside the CDR3, the full variable domain is GAGVSQTPSNKVTEKGKYVELRCDPISGHTALYWYRQSLGQGPEFLIYFQGTGAADDSGLPNDRFFAVRPEGSVSTLKIQRTERGDSAVYLCASSVGLLEGEQFFGPGTRLTVL.

This clonotype was counted many times. The chain combines TRBV10-2 with TRBJ2-7; D is unresolved. In germline, CDR1 is WSHSY, CDR2 SAAADI. The V end lost 6 bases, the J end lost 0 bases, and 12 bases lay between the germline ends. This CDR3 spans 14 amino acids. CDR3 DNA sequence: TGCGCCAGCAGCCCTGAACCTGGCTCCTACGAGCAGTACGTC. This translates into CASSPEPGSYEQYV.

This clonotype was seen many times. The chain links TRBV12-3 or TRBV12-4 to TRBJ2-2; a weak D match, TRBD2 (6 bases). The CDR3 has 16 residues. Trimming took off 5 bases at V and 0 bases at J, with 13 bases between the two ends. The CDR3 coding sequence is TGTGCCAGCAGTCTTGGACTAATTGCGAACACCGGGGAGCTGTTTTTT. This sequence encodes CASSLGLIANTGELFF.

This clonotype was seen many times. The J gene is TRBJ2-6, the V gene TRBV4-2, with 10 positions matching TRBD1. This CDR3 is 19 amino acids long. Trimming at V came to 2 bases and at J to 0 bases, leaving 7 bases not matched to a gene. Germline V gene lookup returns CDR1 LGHNA and CDR2 YNFKEQ. The CDR3 reads CASSQHRTGGSSGANVLTF. In nucleotides, the CDR3 is TGTGCCAGCAGCCAACACCGGACAGGGGGAAGCTCTGGGGCCAACGTCCTGACTTTC.

This clonotype came up many times. The V and J genes are TRBV24-1 and TRBJ2-5; D gene uncertain. Germline assignment: CDR1 KGHDR and CDR2 SFDVKD. The ends were cut back, 1 base at V and 4 bases at J, with 12 bases in the middle. This CDR3 has 15 amino acids. The CDR3 DNA is TGTGCCACCAGTGATTTTCCCGACATTCCAGAGACCCAGTACTTC. This sequence encodes CATSDFPDIPETQYF.

The table lists this clonotype with many counts. The chain employs TRBV3-1 and TRBJ2-3; the D is unclear. Germline CDR1 is LGHDT and CDR2 is YNNKEL (reference sequence). Trimming took 2 bases from V and 0 from J, leaving 3 bases between them. CDR3 length equals 13 residues. CDR3 sequence reads: CASSQLSTDTQYF. CDR3 sequence (DNA): TGTGCCAGCAGCCAACTTAGCACAGATACGCAGTATTTT.

This clonotype appeared many times. The rearrangement uses TRBV18 and TRBJ1-1, with a possible D match to TRBD1 (5 bases). This CDR3 contains 14 residues. The V end lost 3 bases, the J end lost 4 bases, and 12 bases lay between the germline ends. The V gene's germline CDR1 is KGHSH and CDR2 LQKENI. Here the CDR3 DNA reads TGTGCCAGCTCACCCCTTAACCAGGGCACTGAAGCTTTCTTT. Protein product: CASSPLNQGTEAFF.

This clonotype was detected many times. V and J are TRBV20-1 and TRBJ1-5; D may be TRBD1 (6 bases). The germline V and J ends were trimmed by 5 bases and 3 bases, with 11 bases remaining between them. The length of the CDR3 is 13 residues. The germline V gene has CDR1 DFQATT and CDR2 SNEGSKA (reference sequence). The CDR3 DNA is TGCAGTGCTTTAACAGGGTTCAATCAGCCCCAGCATTTT. Protein product: CSALTGFNQPQHF.

The sample holds many counts of this clonotype. The chain links TRBV19 to TRBJ1-2; 7 nucleotides line up with TRBD1. The CDR3 extends over 12 amino acids. Trimming at V came to 3 bases and at J to 10 bases, leaving 5 bases not matched to a gene. CDR1 is LNHDA and CDR2 is SQIVND in the germline V gene (reference sequence). CDR3 residues: CASSIRGQHYTF. The CDR3 nucleotides read TGTGCCAGTAGTATCAGGGGACAGCACTACACCTTC. The full variable domain, its missing parts supplied by reference TRBV19 and TRBJ1-2, is DGGITQSPKYLFRKEGQNVTLSCEQNLNHDAMYWYRQDPGQGLRLIYYSQIVNDFQKGDIAEGYSVSREKKESFPLTVTSAQKNPTAFYLCASSIRGQHYTFGSGTRLTVV.

This clonotype was recorded at least ten times. This chain links TRBV3-1 with TRBJ2-2, with a tentative D call TRBD1 (5 bases). V was pared by 1 base and J by 7 bases, with 7 bases between. Germline V gene data show CDR1 as LGHDT and CDR2 as YNNKEL (reference sequence). The CDR3 has 13 residues. CDR3 bases: TGTGCCAGCAGCCAAGGACAGTACGGGGAGCTGTTTTTT. Its translation: CASSQGQYGELFF.

The sample holds many counts of this clonotype. This rearrangement joins TRBV6-1 to TRBJ2-4, with 14 positions matching TRBD2. Trimming took 2 bases from V and 9 from J; bases not matched to a gene: 15. CDR1 is MNHNS, CDR2 SASEGT, per germline. CDR3 length: 19 residues. The CDR3 is CASSENLNRLAGGLVIQYF. CDR3 sequence (DNA): TGTGCCAGCAGTGAAAATCTTAATAGACTAGCGGGGGGGCTGGTCATTCAGTACTTC.

This clonotype was picked up many times. The chain joins TRBV5-1 to TRBJ1-2; D is perhaps TRBD1 (5 bases). Trimming cost V 6 bases and J 3 bases, with 18 bases left between them. This CDR3 is 15 amino acids long. Germline values: CDR1 SGHRS, CDR2 YFSETQ. The CDR3 here is CASTSFPGGDYGYTF. In DNA, the CDR3 is TGCGCCAGCACCTCGTTCCCGGGAGGGGACTATGGCTACACCTTC.

This clonotype has only a few counts. The gene calls are TRBV2 and TRBJ1-2; 9 bases line up with TRBD1. Trimming cost V 5 bases and J 4 bases; bases outside gene matches: 11. The CDR3 runs to 16 residues. Germline-derived CDR1 and CDR2 are SNHLY and FYNNEI. Here the CDR3 DNA reads TGTGCCAGCAGTCCGCTCGACAGGGGGGAGCTCTATGGCTACACCTTC. Its protein is CASSPLDRGELYGYTF. The whole variable domain, remainder taken from reference TRBV2 and TRBJ1-2, is EPEVTQTPSHQVTQMGQEVILRCVPISNHLYFYWYRQILGQKVEFLVSFYNNEISEKSEIFDDQFSVERPDGSNFTLKIRSTKLEDSAMYFCASSPLDRGELYGYTFGSGTRLTVV.